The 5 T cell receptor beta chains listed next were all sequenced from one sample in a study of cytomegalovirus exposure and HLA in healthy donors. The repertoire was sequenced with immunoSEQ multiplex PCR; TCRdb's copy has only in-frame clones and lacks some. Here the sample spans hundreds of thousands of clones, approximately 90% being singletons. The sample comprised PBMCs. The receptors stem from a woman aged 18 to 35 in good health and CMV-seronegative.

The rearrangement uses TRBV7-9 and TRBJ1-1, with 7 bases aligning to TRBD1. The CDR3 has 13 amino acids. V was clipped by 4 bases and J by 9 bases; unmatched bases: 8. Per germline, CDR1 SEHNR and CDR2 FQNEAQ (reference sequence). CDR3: CASSSTGQIKAFF. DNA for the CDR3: TGTGCCAGCAGCTCAACGGGACAGATTAAAGCTTTCTTT.

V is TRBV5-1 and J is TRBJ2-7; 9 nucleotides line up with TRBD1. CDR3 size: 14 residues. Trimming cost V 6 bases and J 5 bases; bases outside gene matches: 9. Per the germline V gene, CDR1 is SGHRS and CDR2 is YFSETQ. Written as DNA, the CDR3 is TGCGCCAGCACCGCGACAGGGGGTAGGAACGAGCAGTACTTC. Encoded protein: CASTATGGRNEQYF.

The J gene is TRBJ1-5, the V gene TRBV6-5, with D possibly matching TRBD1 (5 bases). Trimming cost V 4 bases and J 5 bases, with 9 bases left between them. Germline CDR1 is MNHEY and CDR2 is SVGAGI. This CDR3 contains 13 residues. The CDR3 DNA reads TGTGCCAGCAGTTCCAGGGTGGATCAGCCCCAGCATTTT. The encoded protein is CASSSRVDQPQHF.

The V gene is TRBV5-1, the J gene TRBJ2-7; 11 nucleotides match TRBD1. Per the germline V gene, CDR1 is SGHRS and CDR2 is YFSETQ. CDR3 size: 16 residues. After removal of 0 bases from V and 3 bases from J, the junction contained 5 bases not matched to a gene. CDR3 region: CASSLGGGTGGYEQYF. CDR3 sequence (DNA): TGCGCCAGCAGCTTGGGGGGCGGGACAGGGGGCTACGAGCAGTACTTC.

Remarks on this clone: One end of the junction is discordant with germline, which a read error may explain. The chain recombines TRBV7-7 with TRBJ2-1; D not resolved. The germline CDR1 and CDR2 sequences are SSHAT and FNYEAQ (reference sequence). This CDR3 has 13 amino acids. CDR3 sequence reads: CASSLGRYNEQFF. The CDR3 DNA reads TGTGCTAGCAGCTTAGGTCGGTACAATGAGCAGTTCTTC. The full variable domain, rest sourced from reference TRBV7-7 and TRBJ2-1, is GAGVSQSPRYKVTKRGQDVTLRCDPISSHATLYWYQQALGQGPEFLTYFNYEAQPDKSGLPSDRFSAERPEGSISTLTIQRTEQRDSAMYRCASSLGRYNEQFFGPGTRLTVL.